This T cell receptor beta chain was obtained from a study of human T cells and chemical hapten exposure. Overall study results and limits: The count of PT1 expanded TCRs correlated positively with patch test score.

Time point defined: patch test 3, about 24 weeks after DPC sensitization. Treatment defined: therapeutic diphenylcyclopropenone sensitization with weekly scalp DPC. Trimming shortened V by 6 bases and J by 6 bases, and 17 bases separated the two germline ends. This CDR3 comprises 14 residues. The germline V gene has CDR1 MNHEY and CDR2 SMNVEV (reference sequence). As regards this clonotype: Antigen unknown.

TCRdb itself ran the RACE reads through MiXCR, one entry per CDR3 protein. The sample comprises 85,000 to 100,000 distinct CDR3 sequences, 25% to 30% of which are singletons, and 10% rests with the top ten. The genes are TRBV27 and TRBJ1-2; maybe TRBD1 (5 bases). The TCR originated in a man aged 35 to 55 with alopecia areata. Some clones in this sample may be carry-over from other donors' samples. Sequences were derived from whole blood, sampled in connection with sensitization to the hapten diphenylcyclopropenone (DPC). The chain's CDR3 is CASSKQACADGYTF. The CDR3 region has the DNA TGTGCCAGCAGCAAACAGGCATGTGCAGATGGCTACACCTTC.